The clone carrying this T cell receptor beta chain came up once. Produced via immunoSEQ multiplex PCR; TCRdb's table is partial and in-frame only. The table lists some 140,000 clones, 70% to 90% of them singletons. The CDR3 is 18 amino acids. V was cut by 3 bases and J by 1 base, with 21 bases left in between. Germline V gene lookup returns CDR1 MDHEN and CDR2 SYDVKM. This entry is derived from a study of T cell responses to AZD1222 COVID-19 vaccine. Material: peripheral blood, obtained 28 days after the second AZD1222 dose. The rearrangement uses TRBV28 and TRBJ1-1; TRBD1 is a possible D gene (5 bases). The receptor comes from an adult who received the AZD1222 COVID-19 vaccine. CDR3 nucleotide sequence: TGTGCCAGCAGTTTTGGGACCAGACACGCGATCTCGAACACTGAAGCTTTCTTT. Residues: CASSFGTRHAISNTEAFF.